A single sample gave rise to the 11 T cell receptor beta chains below, sequenced in a study of cytomegalovirus exposure and HLA in healthy donors. In the PCR, 60 Vbeta and 13 Jbeta primers were used. Assay used: immunoSEQ multiplex PCR; TCRdb lists only in-frame clones, some missing. The repertoire holds approximately 30,000 clones, with roughly 67% as singletons. The sequencing input was PBMCs. The source is a man aged 35 to 55 in good health and CMV-seropositive.

The rearrangement uses TRBV9 and TRBJ1-1; 7 bases fit TRBD1. From germline, CDR1 is SGDLS and CDR2 YYNGEE. The CDR3 runs to 14 residues. Germline trimming cut 3 bases from V and 0 bases from J; bases unmatched to any gene: 2. CDR3 amino acids: CASSAGQLNTEAFF. The CDR3 DNA is TGTGCCAGCAGCGCGGGACAGTTGAACACTGAAGCTTTCTTT.

This clone has a handful of counts. The chain is built from TRBV29-1 and TRBJ2-7; 10 bases map to TRBD1. Germline CDR1 and CDR2: SQVTM and ANQGSEA. This CDR3 is built from 13 residues. V lost 6 bases, J lost 3 bases, and 5 bases stayed unmatched. Here the CDR3 reads CSVARDRGYEQYF. The CDR3 DNA reads as TGCAGCGTAGCCCGGGACAGGGGCTACGAGCAGTACTTC.

The chain joins TRBV21-1 to TRBJ2-3; no check of the table's D call, TRBD2, against the DNA was made. TRBV21-1 is described as a pseudogene. This CDR3 spans 15 amino acids. The DNA of the CDR3 is TGTGCCAGCAGCTCCCACCCGACTGTCACAGATACGCAGTATTTT. Protein sequence: CASSSHPTVTDTQYF.

The chain employs TRBV7-3 and TRBJ2-5, with 8 nucleotides matching TRBD2. The CDR3 loop spans 15 amino acids. Trimming removed 5 bases from V and 4 bases from J; junction bases left unmatched: 9. Germline CDR1 and CDR2: SGHTA and FQGTGA. CDR3 nucleotide sequence: TGTGCCAGCAGCCGAGCCGCGGGGGGCGGAGAGACCCAGTACTTC. This encodes CASSRAAGGGETQYF.

This clone occurred a few times. The rearrangement links TRBV6-4 to TRBJ1-2; 9 nucleotides align to TRBD1. Trimming cost V 6 bases and J 4 bases; bases outside gene matches: 3. This CDR3 is 13 amino acids long. Germline CDR1 and CDR2: MRHNA and SNTAGT. CDR3 protein: CASRPGQGYGYTF. The CDR3 DNA is TGTGCCAGCAGACCGGGACAGGGCTATGGCTACACCTTC.

The V gene is TRBV5-1, the J gene TRBJ2-2; D perhaps matches TRBD1 (7 bases). CDR3 length: 15 amino acids. Per the germline V gene, CDR1 is SGHRS and CDR2 is YFSETQ. V was pared by 2 bases and J by 5 bases, with 13 bases between. CDR3: CASSLTEGATGELFF. Here the CDR3 DNA reads TGCGCCAGCAGCTTAACGGAGGGGGCAACCGGGGAGCTGTTTTTT. The whole variable domain, remainder taken from reference TRBV5-1 and TRBJ2-2, is KAGVTQTPRYLIKTRGQQVTLSCSPISGHRSVSWYQQTPGQGLQFLFEYFSETQRNKGNFPGRFSGRQFSNSRSEMNVSTLELGDSALYLCASSLTEGATGELFFGEGSRLTVL.

The chain employs TRBV15 and TRBJ2-3; 12 bases fit TRBD2. Per germline, CDR1 LNHNV and CDR2 YYDKDF (reference sequence). The V gene end was trimmed by 3 bases and the J gene end by 2 bases; junction bases not matched to a gene: 3. The CDR3 length is 16 residues. The CDR3 DNA reads TGTGCCACCAGCAGGCCTAGCGGGGGGGCCACAGATACGCAGTATTTT. This codes for CATSRPSGGATDTQYF.

The chain links TRBV4-1 to TRBJ1-6; D not certain. The CDR3 runs to 13 residues. The germline gives CDR1 MGHRA, CDR2 YSYEKL. Trimming pared 0 bases from V and 11 bases from J, leaving 8 bases between. The CDR3, as DNA: TGCGCCAGCAGCCAAGATATCCTTACACCCCTCCACTTT. It is translated as CASSQDILTPLHF.

The chain employs TRBV5-6 and TRBJ2-1; the D gene is possibly TRBD2 (6 bases). The CDR3 runs to 16 residues. The germline V gene encodes CDR1 SGHDT and CDR2 YYEEEE. V gave up 0 bases and J gave up 5 bases, with 15 bases separating them. The chain's CDR3 is CASSLGGVRVHNEQFF. The CDR3, as DNA: TGTGCCAGCAGCTTGGGGGGGGTGAGAGTCCACAATGAGCAGTTCTTC.

The V and J genes are TRBV29-1 and TRBJ1-2; 10 bases fit TRBD1. The CDR3 is 14 amino acids. The germline V gene has CDR1 SQVTM and CDR2 ANQGSEA. J was trimmed by 8 bases and V by 6 bases; bases with no gene match: 12. The CDR3 sequence: CSVLSGTGVGGYTF. Here the CDR3 DNA reads TGCAGCGTACTTTCCGGGACAGGGGTAGGGGGCTACACCTTC.

This clone was observed a few times. V and J are TRBV21-1 and TRBJ2-3; the table's D gene call, TRBD2, was not cross checked with the DNA. TRBV21-1 is a pseudogene. This CDR3 comprises 16 residues. The CDR3: CASSKYRGSSTDTQYF. The CDR3 DNA is TGTGCCAGCAGCAAATATCGGGGGTCGAGCACAGATACGCAGTATTTT.